The rows below give T cell receptor beta chains drawn from one sample of a study of blood T cell repertoires in COVID-19. Clones were sequenced by immunoSEQ multiplex PCR, and TCRdb holds only the in-frame ones, with some missing. The table lists under 350,000 clones, roughly 90% of them singletons. Input material: peripheral blood. The receptors originated from a woman aged 25 to 39 with COVID-19, enrolled during active disease. The conserved cysteine and the conserved F or W are not part of the CDR3 here. A clone size is listed for some rows: how often the clone was seen (once, few, many), or a class if it is expanded.

>TRBV4-2|NA
ASSQDRGNTGELF
>TRBV7-2|NA
ASSPRRGTAVGYT
>TRBV29-1|NA
SAHRGKRNTEAF
>TRBV3-1/TRBV3-2|NA
ASSQDWSAKF
>TRBV10-3|NA
AISEPGQGVDGYT
>TRBV6-2/TRBV6-3|NA
ASSYSRMGGNTGELF
>TRBV5-4|NA
ASSSDRLGGYT
>TRBV15|once
ATSSTDSSNQPQH
>TRBV7-9|NA
ASSFRGQGYEKLF
>TRBV5-1|few
ASSWQGGYDPEAF
>TRBV2|NA
ASSRQGNTEAF
>TRBV7-9|NA
ASGYRARGGDTQY
>TRBV30|once
AWSRGGADTQY
>TRBV28|NA
ASSLLWGRGGEAF
>TRBV19|NA
ASSIGGQGGNEQF
>TRBV13|few
ASSLSRDTEAF
>TRBV7-9|NA
ASSTTGFGTNEKLF
>TRBV16|NA
ASSQEFVGEKLF
>TRBV3-1/TRBV3-2|NA
ASSHLDSITVNTIY
>TRBV4-1|NA
ASSQGYGNTEAF
>TRBV4-1|once
ASSQATGTESTDTQY
>TRBV29-1|NA
SVSPGQAIYGYT
>TRBV19|NA
ASSIVLGAYGYT
>TRBV7-9|NA
ASSPPAPQWAF
>TRBV5-4|NA
ASSDSTAFYGYT
>TRBV9|NA
ASSRDTANYGYT
>TRBV10-3|NA
AISAAGGTEAF
>TRBV15|NA
ATSSTNTGELF
>TRBV4-1|NA
ASAGEGVSEQF
>TRBV7-4|NA
ASSLGIKGPQGYNSPLH
>TRBV3-1/TRBV3-2|NA
ASSERGVLDQPQH
>TRBV27|NA
ASSPRGWTGELF
>TRBV2|NA
ASSEALEDGYT
>TRBV28|NA
ASRSGTVNSPLH
>TRBV6-5|few
ASSYTWTEAF
>TRBV29-1|NA
SVVGSISYNEQF
>TRBV7-9|few
ASSLGQPYGYT
>TRBV12-3/TRBV12-4|NA
ASSFGRSPLH
>TRBV13|NA
ASRLTSGLGDEQF
>TRBV5-4|few
ASSFPAGQPQH
>TRBV2|NA
ASSLQGILYNEQF
>TRBV19|NA
ASEPTLGVSGNTIY
>TRBV2|NA
ASSARASGSYNEQF
>TRBV5-4|NA
ASNTLAGGADTQY
>TRBV24-1|NA
ATSDWTNPNTGELF
>TRBV5-1|NA
ASSSRLAGGRGEQF
>TRBV7-2|NA
ASSLEWGRKETQY
>TRBV12-3/TRBV12-4|once
ASSFAGNTEAF
>TRBV5-1|NA
ASSLVETGELF
>TRBV5-6|NA
ASSLWRLRRGTEAF
>TRBV5-6|NA
ASSLLNRPLSLSTDTQY